This TCR beta chain was sequenced in a study of a mutant IDH1 vaccine in newly diagnosed glioma (dated by TCRdb to the early 2020s). Notes on the research overall: Vaccination was initiated 4-6 weeks after radiotherapy alone, or concurrently with temozolomide cycles in the chemotherapy-containing groups. Of the 30 to 35 patients who were treated, 62.5% were male and about 40% were female, and the mean age was about 37 years. Prior to enrollment, patients had been given standard therapy consisting of radiotherapy alone, temozolomide alone, or radiochemotherapy with temozolomide, with the combination given to most patients. The week-35 safety follow-up was designated visit V12, and the week-47 end of study was designated visit V13. Peripheral blood was collected at six visits: V03 (baseline), V05, V07, V10, V12 and V13. Longitudinal TCRB deep sequencing was performed for fewer than 30 treated patients wherever samples were available for exploratory analyses. The paper's findings and limits, for the study overall: Vaccine-induced immune responses across multiple MHC alleles were detected in approximately 94% of patients. Changes in the top peripheral T cell clonotypes picked up by TCRB sequencing did not appear to be linked to pseudoprogression. PBMC samples for TCRB deep sequencing were selected based on availability. It was noted by the authors that analyses of patient blood samples could not be reproduced owing to sample limitations.

The time point label, read with the paper, signifies: week 35, safety follow-up. Every vaccine dose consisted of 300 ug of a 20-mer mutant IDH1 peptide in Montanide, administered subcutaneously together with topical imiquimod. Across visits V03 through V10, patients got a total of eight vaccinations, given in weeks 1, 3, 5, 7, 11, 15, 19 and 23. The donors had newly diagnosed IDH1-mutant astrocytomas of WHO grade 3 or 4 that showed loss of nuclear ATRX. The samples were drawn from NOA16, a multicentre, single-arm, open-label phase I trial in Germany that tested a mutant IDH1 peptide vaccine in humans for the first time. Genomic DNA for TCRB sequencing was extracted from EDTA blood using the DNeasy Blood and Tissue Kit. Sequences MNHEY (CDR1) and SMNVEV (CDR2) are obtained from the germline V gene (reference sequence). For this chain, trimming is 7 bases at the V end and 0 bases at the J end, and the number of junction bases without a gene match is 7. CDR3 length: 16 amino acids, cysteine to phenylalanine. The CDR3 DNA has 48 bases and is translated from base 1.

A remark on this clone: Which antigen it targets is not known. Qualities for individual bases were not recorded, and no much larger clone is one base off.

The method was the immunoSEQ multiplex PCR assay. Rearranged TCR beta chain sequences were amplified using the hsTCRB Kit according to the manufacturer's protocol. TCRB libraries were sequenced on an Illumina MiSeq. Regarding the original processing steps: The kit vendor's proprietary platform handled demultiplexing, trimming and gene mapping. TCRdb stores this immuneACCESS table with in-frame sequences only. Part of the clones is absent; in the studies checked, under half of the shortfall reflects unresolved V genes, and no reason is known for the rest. V and J calls plus clone size are reproduced from that table; the DNA served to infer D and trimming. This sample lists roughly 49,000 clones; 85% to 95% were detected once. The ten largest clones capture 2% to 2.5% of the sample.

The receptor comes from a man aged 45-65 years with glioma. The sequence links TRBV27 to TRBJ2-4, and 9 bases in between align with TRBD2. Sample: PBMCs, taken from a glioma patient whose treatment included an IDH1 peptide vaccine. The DNA reads as follows: TGTGCCAGCACCAGACTAGCGGATCTAGCCAAAAACATTCAGTACTTC. The encoded protein is CASTRLADLAKNIQYF.